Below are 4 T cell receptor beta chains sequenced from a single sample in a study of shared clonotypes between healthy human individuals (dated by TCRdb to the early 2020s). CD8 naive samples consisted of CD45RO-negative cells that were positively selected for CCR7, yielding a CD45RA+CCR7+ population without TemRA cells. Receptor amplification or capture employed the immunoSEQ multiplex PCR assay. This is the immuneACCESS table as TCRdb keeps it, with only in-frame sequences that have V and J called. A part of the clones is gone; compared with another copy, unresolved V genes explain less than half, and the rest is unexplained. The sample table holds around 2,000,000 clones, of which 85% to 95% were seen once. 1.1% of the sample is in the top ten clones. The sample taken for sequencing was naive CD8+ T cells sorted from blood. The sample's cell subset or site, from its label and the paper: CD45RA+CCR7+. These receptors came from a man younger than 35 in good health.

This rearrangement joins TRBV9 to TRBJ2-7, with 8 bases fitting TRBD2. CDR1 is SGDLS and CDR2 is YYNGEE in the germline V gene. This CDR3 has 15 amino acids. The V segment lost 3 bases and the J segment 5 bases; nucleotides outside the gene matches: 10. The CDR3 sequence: CASSAKGLAWDEQYF. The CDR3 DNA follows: TGTGCCAGCAGCGCTAAAGGACTAGCTTGGGACGAGCAGTACTTC.

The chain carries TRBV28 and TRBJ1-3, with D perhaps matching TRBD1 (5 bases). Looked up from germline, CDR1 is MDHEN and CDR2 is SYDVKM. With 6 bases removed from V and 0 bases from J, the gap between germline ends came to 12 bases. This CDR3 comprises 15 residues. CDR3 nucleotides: TGTGCCAGCAGACCGGGACGGAGCTCTGGAAACACCATATATTTT. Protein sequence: CASRPGRSSGNTIYF.

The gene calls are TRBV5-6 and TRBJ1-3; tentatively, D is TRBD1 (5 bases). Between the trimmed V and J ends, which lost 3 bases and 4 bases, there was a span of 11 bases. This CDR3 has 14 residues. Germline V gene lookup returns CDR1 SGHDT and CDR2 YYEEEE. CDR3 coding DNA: TGTGCCAGCAGCTGGGGGACGGAGGGAAACACCATATATTTT. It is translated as CASSWGTEGNTIYF.

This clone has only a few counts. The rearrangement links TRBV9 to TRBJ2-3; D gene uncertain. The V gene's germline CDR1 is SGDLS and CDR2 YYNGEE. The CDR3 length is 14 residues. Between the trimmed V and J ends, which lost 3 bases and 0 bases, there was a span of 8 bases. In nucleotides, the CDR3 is TGTGCCAGCAGCGATTGGTCTAGCACAGATACGCAGTATTTT. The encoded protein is CASSDWSSTDTQYF.